This passage covers 14 T cell receptor beta chains from one sample sequenced in a study of blood T cell repertoires in COVID-19. Sequencing used immunoSEQ multiplex PCR; TCRdb keeps in-frame clones, though not all of them. The table includes about 280,000 clones, about nine tenths detected once. The sequenced material came from peripheral blood. The receptors were sampled from a woman aged 25 to 39 with active or convalescent COVID-19.

The chain is built from TRBV29-1 and TRBJ2-1; 8 bases align to TRBD1. Losses at the gene ends were 4 bases for V and 7 bases for J; bases not matched to a gene: 3. CDR3 size: 12 residues. In germline, CDR1 is SQVTM, CDR2 ANQGSEA. The CDR3 DNA is TGCAGCGTTGCCAGGGGGCTGAATGAGCAGTTCTTC. Its translation: CSVARGLNEQFF.

There are a few counts of this clone. The chain links TRBV3-1 (or the pseudogene TRBV3-2) to TRBJ1-5; D perhaps matches TRBD1 (5 bases). The germline CDR1 and CDR2 sequences are LGHDT and YNNKEL (reference sequence). V lost 4 bases and J lost 4, with 8 bases in between. CDR3 length: 13 amino acids. CDR3 loop: CASSRGGNQPQHF. The CDR3 region has the DNA TGTGCCAGCAGCCGTGGGGGGAATCAGCCCCAGCATTTT.

V usage is TRBV27 and J usage is TRBJ1-5, with a possible D match to TRBD1 (6 bases). Germline assignment: CDR1 MNHEY and CDR2 SMNVEV (reference sequence). There are 14 residues in the CDR3. Trimming cost V 3 bases and J 2 bases, with 8 bases left between them. CDR3 residues: CASSLRQGNQPQHF. The CDR3 DNA reads TGTGCCAGCAGTTTGAGACAGGGCAATCAGCCCCAGCATTTT.

The V gene is TRBV30, the J gene TRBJ1-3; a weak D match, TRBD1 (5 bases). The length of the CDR3 is 16 residues. Germline CDR1 and CDR2: GTSNPN and SVGIG (reference sequence). The V end was cut by 5 bases, the J end by 0 bases, with 17 bases between. The CDR3 nucleotides read TGTGCCTGGGCCGGGGGACTGGGGAGCTCTGGAAACACCATATATTTT. It specifies CAWAGGLGSSGNTIYF.

The CDR3 loop is CASSTDRLSTDTQYF. CDR3 coding DNA: TGTGCCAGCAGTACTGACAGGCTTAGCACAGATACGCAGTATTTT. V gene TRBV6-6 combines with J gene TRBJ2-3; the D gene is possibly TRBD1 (6 bases). Trimming took off 5 bases at V and 0 bases at J, with 12 bases between the two ends. CDR3 size: 15 residues. CDR1 and CDR2 (germline): MNHNY, SVGAGI (reference sequence).

The rearrangement uses TRBV28 and TRBJ2-1; possible D gene TRBD1, 5 bases. This CDR3 region has 15 residues. V was cut by 4 bases and J by 9 bases, with 19 bases left in between. CDR1 MDHEN and CDR2 SYDVKM come from the germline V gene. CDR3 sequence (DNA): TGTGCCAGCAGTTCCAGCATTGGATGGGGCGGTGAGCAGTTCTTC. Residues: CASSSSIGWGGEQFF.

This sequence joins TRBV30 and TRBJ2-7, with D possibly matching TRBD2 (6 bases). In germline, CDR1 is GTSNPN, CDR2 SVGIG (reference sequence). CDR3 length equals 14 residues. Trimming left V 3 bases short and J 2 bases short, with 14 bases between. The CDR3 DNA sequence: TGTGCCTGGAGAGCGGCCGGGAGCACCTACGAGCAGTACTTC. Its protein is CAWRAAGSTYEQYF.

The chain couples TRBV5-6 to TRBJ1-2; TRBD1 matches at 7 bases. CDR3 length: 16 amino acids. The V segment lost 0 bases and the J segment 2 bases; nucleotides outside the gene matches: 7. The germline V gene encodes CDR1 SGHDT and CDR2 YYEEEE. This CDR3 is CASSLGQGSSNYGYTF. The CDR3 nucleotides are TGTGCCAGCAGCTTGGGACAGGGATCCTCAAACTATGGCTACACCTTC. The variable domain in full, with the rest retrieved from reference TRBV5-6 and TRBJ1-2, is DAGVTQSPTHLIKTRGQQVTLRCSPKSGHDTVSWYQQALGQGPQFIFQYYEEEERQRGNFPDRFSGHQFPNYSSELNVNALLLGDSALYLCASSLGQGSSNYGYTFGSGTRLTVV.

The CDR3 reads CAREAEQFF. In nucleotides, the CDR3 is TGTGCCAGAGAAGCGGAGCAGTTCTTC. V and J are TRBV19 and TRBJ2-1; D is unclear. The CDR3 extends over 9 amino acids. The germline V and J ends were trimmed by 9 bases and 10 bases, with 7 bases remaining between them. Germline-derived CDR1 and CDR2 are LNHDA and SQIVND (reference sequence).

The rearrangement links TRBV19 to TRBJ1-6; the D is unclear. Deletions cut 2 bases from V and 7 bases from J, with 9 bases between. CDR1 is LNHDA, CDR2 SQIVND, per germline (reference sequence). The CDR3 totals 14 residues. This CDR3 reads CASSISADNSPLHF. The CDR3 DNA reads TGTGCCAGTAGTATATCAGCGGACAATTCACCCCTCCACTTT.

This clone was seen more than once but under ten times. The chain recombines TRBV3-1 (or the pseudogene TRBV3-2) with TRBJ2-2; 8 bases agree with TRBD2. The germline gives CDR1 LGHDT, CDR2 YNNKEL (reference sequence). J was trimmed by 4 bases and V by 6 bases; bases with no gene match: 7. The CDR3 has 15 residues. CDR3 nucleotides: TGTGCCAGCAGGGGGTGGAGCGGGGGCACCGGGGAGCTGTTTTTT. Protein: CASRGWSGGTGELFF.

This clone occurred a few times. The chain employs TRBV28 and TRBJ2-2, with 9 bases matching TRBD2. V was clipped by 7 bases and J by 4 bases; unmatched bases: 7. Germline CDR1 MDHEN, CDR2 SYDVKM. This CDR3 region has 15 residues. CDR3 coding DNA: TGTGCCAGCATGCAAGCGGGGGGACCCACCGGGGAGCTGTTTTTT. This sequence encodes CASMQAGGPTGELFF.

This clone was seen only once. The chain carries TRBV6-1 and TRBJ1-3, with a tentative D call TRBD1 (5 bases). CDR1 and CDR2 (germline): MNHNS, SASEGT. Trimming left V 2 bases short and J 8 bases short, with 16 bases between. The CDR3 runs 15 residues. The DNA for the CDR3 is TGTGCCAGCAGTGAACCTTCGGGGGACGTGGACACCATATATTTT. Encoded protein: CASSEPSGDVDTIYF.

The chain uses TRBV3-1 (or the pseudogene TRBV3-2) and TRBJ1-1; a weak D match, TRBD1 (5 bases). Trimming took 4 bases from V and 7 from J, leaving 13 bases between them. Per germline, CDR1 LGHDT and CDR2 YNNKEL (reference sequence). This CDR3 contains 13 residues. The CDR3 region is CASSPTWGGEAFF. The CDR3 DNA is TGTGCCAGCAGCCCAACCTGGGGGGGTGAAGCTTTCTTT.